These T cell receptor beta chains were read from a single sample in a study of T cell repertoires in cytomegalovirus infection. One entry per CDR3 protein, called by TCRdb with MiXCR from the reads. The data hold hundreds of thousands of distinct CDR3 sequences, with less than 40% observed a single time. Sample: PBMCs. These receptors were taken from a human donor in good health (CMV status not recorded). Some clones in this sample may be carry-over from other donors' samples. Both conserved end residues are part of each CDR3. Fields, in order: J gene, D gene, clone size, V gene, CDR3 DNA, CDR3 protein. A D gene is named only where the DNA matches it firmly. Part of the rows lack a size; the others show once, few, many or a class for expanded clones.

TRBJ1-5,-,few,TRBV19,TGTGCCAGTACCCCGAGCTATAGCAATCAGCCCCAGCATTTT,CASTPSYSNQPQHF
TRBJ2-3,-,once,TRBV28,TGTGCCAGCAGTTTGCCCAGGGTGGGCACAGATACGCAGTATTTT,CASSLPRVGTDTQYF
TRBJ1-1,-,-,TRBV7-6,TGTGCCAGCAGCTTAGCACCGCAGATGAACACTGAAGCTTTCTTT,CASSLAPQMNTEAFF
TRBJ2-7,-,-,TRBV20-1,TGCAGTGCTGTGGAACATTGGCAGTCATACGAGCAGTACTTC,CSAVEHWQSYEQYF
TRBJ2-7,-,-,TRBV28,TGTGCCAGCAGTTTCGAGGTCACAGGGCTGGAAGAGCAGTACTTC,CASSFEVTGLEEQYF
TRBJ1-3,-,-,TRBV7-9,TGTGCCAGCAGCGTTCGCAGGGGACTGAGCTCTGGAAACACCATATATTTT,CASSVRRGLSSGNTIYF
TRBJ2-3,TRBD1,few,TRBV11-3,TGTGCCAGCAGCAGGGCCGGGACAGAGAGGGATACGCAGTATTTT,CASSRAGTERDTQYF
TRBJ2-1,-,many,TRBV7-8,TGTGCCAGCAGCTTAGGGTATTTCGACAGAATGGATGACAATGAGCAGTTCTTC,CASSLGYFDRMDDNEQFF
TRBJ1-2,-,-,TRBV6-6,TGTGCCAGCAGTTACTCGACAGGATCGAAAAGCTATGGCTACACCTTC,CASSYSTGSKSYGYTF
TRBJ2-7,TRBD1,-,TRBV5-1,TGCGCCAGCAGCTTGGGCCCCGCCGGGACAGGGACTTTCGAGCAGTACTTC,CASSLGPAGTGTFEQYF
TRBJ2-5,TRBD1,many,TRBV4-2,TGTGCCAGCAGCCAAGATATACCTGGACAGGGTGGTGGCGAGACCCAGTACTTC,CASSQDIPGQGGGETQYF
TRBJ2-7,TRBD1,-,TRBV28,TGTGCCGCCACTCGGATCAGGGGGCATTACGAGCAGTACTTC,CAATRIRGHYEQYF
TRBJ1-2,-,-,TRBV6-2/TRBV6-3,TGTGCCAGCAGTTACGGGATGGAGGGGAGTTATGGCTACACCTTC,CASSYGMEGSYGYTF
TRBJ2-1,TRBD2,-,TRBV29-1,TGCAGCGGGGGCCCCGGACTAGTGGGAGGGCCGTCCTACAATGAGCAGTTCTTC,CSGGPGLVGGPSYNEQFF
TRBJ1-2,-,-,TRBV6-5,TGTGCCAGCAGTTACTCCGAGGGGGGTTGGTACACCTTC,CASSYSEGGWYTF
TRBJ2-5,-,few,TRBV3-1,TGTGCCAGCAGCCAAGTCCCCGGGACACGTAGACAAGAGACCCAGTACTTC,CASSQVPGTRRQETQYF
TRBJ1-1,-,-,TRBV3-1,TGTGCCAGCAGCCAGGGTAAAGGGGGGGGTCGGACTGAAGCTTTCTTT,CASSQGKGGGRTEAFF
TRBJ2-1,-,-,TRBV7-9,TGTGCCAGCAGCCTTACGATGAGCTCCTACAATGAGCAGTTCTTC,CASSLTMSSYNEQFF
TRBJ1-5,-,few,TRBV4-1,TGCGCCAGCAGCCAAGACCGGGCCGAGGATGGCAATCAGCCCCAGCATTTT,CASSQDRAEDGNQPQHF
TRBJ2-2,-,few,TRBV5-1,TGCGCCAGCAGACCCGACCCCCCGGACAGACCAACCGGGGAGCTGTTTTTT,CASRPDPPDRPTGELFF
TRBJ1-1,TRBD1,-,TRBV19,TGTGCCAGTAGTATAGATCGGGGCAGGGGGGGCACTGAAGCTTTCTTT,CASSIDRGRGGTEAFF
TRBJ1-3,-,few,TRBV28,TGTGCCAGCAGTCCGGAATCGCCGCTCGGTTGGGGAAACACCATATATTTT,CASSPESPLGWGNTIYF
TRBJ2-1,TRBD2,-,TRBV7-3,TGTGCCAGCAGCCCCCCAGCGGGGCGTTCCTGCAATGAGCAGTTCTTC,CASSPPAGRSCNEQFF
TRBJ1-4,-,-,TRBV7-8,TGTGCCAGCAGCTTAGGGTGGTCAACTAATGAAAAACTGTTTTTT,CASSLGWSTNEKLFF
TRBJ1-5,-,-,TRBV20-1,TGCAGTGCTAGAGGAGGGGGGAATCAGCCCCAGCATTTT,CSARGGGNQPQHF
TRBJ2-5,TRBD1,-,TRBV7-6,TGTGCCAGCAGCTTAGGTCCCCCGGGACAGGGCATATCGCAAGAGACCCAGTACTTC,CASSLGPPGQGISQETQYF
TRBJ1-3,-,-,TRBV3-1,TGTGCCAGCAGCCCTCCCGGGAGCCACTCTGGAAACACCATATATTTT,CASSPPGSHSGNTIYF
TRBJ2-4,-,-,TRBV20-1,TGCAGTGCTAGTGGGATCATTCAGTACTTC,CSASGIIQYF
TRBJ2-1,-,-,TRBV9,TGTGCCAGCAGCGTAGTCTACGGGAATGAGCAGTTCTTC,CASSVVYGNEQFF
TRBJ2-1,TRBD2,-,TRBV27,TGTGCCAGCAGTTTAAGGATCGGTCGGCTAGCGGGAGGCTATTCCTACAATGAGCAGTTCTTC,CASSLRIGRLAGGYSYNEQFF
TRBJ1-5,TRBD1,few,TRBV27,TGTGCCAGCAGTTCTGGACAGGGGGCGCATCAGCCCCAGCATTTT,CASSSGQGAHQPQHF
TRBJ2-1,TRBD2,-,TRBV7-9,TGTGCCAGCAGCGCGCCCGGGACTAGCGGGAGAAATATCTACAATGAGCAGTTCTTC,CASSAPGTSGRNIYNEQFF
TRBJ1-5,-,-,TRBV3-1,TGTGCCAGCAGCCAAGGGGGGGTGGGACACAATCTGCCCCAGCATTTT,CASSQGGVGHNLPQHF
TRBJ1-1,-,-,TRBV12-3/TRBV12-4,TGTGCCAGCAGTTTAAGCGGCAGGGGAACCATGATTGGCACTGAAGCTTTCTTT,CASSLSGRGTMIGTEAFF
TRBJ2-2,TRBD1,few,TRBV6-1,TGTGCCAGCAGACCAGAGGGGGCAGGCGCCGGGGAGCTGTTTTTT,CASRPEGAGAGELFF
TRBJ1-5,-,few,TRBV19,TGTGCCAGTACCCTTCTTCATCCCGGAGGCAATCAGCCCCAGCATTTT,CASTLLHPGGNQPQHF
TRBJ2-7,-,-,TRBV27,TGTGCCAGCAGTTTAAGGCACAGTATCTACGAGCAGTACTTC,CASSLRHSIYEQYF
TRBJ2-7,TRBD2,few,TRBV7-6,TGTGCCAGCAGCTTGGGACTAGCGGACACCTACGAGCAGTACTTC,CASSLGLADTYEQYF
TRBJ1-5,-,-,TRBV12-5,TGTGCTAGTGGTTACAATAGCAATCAGCCCCAGCATTTT,CASGYNSNQPQHF
TRBJ2-5,TRBD2,few,TRBV4-2,TGTGCCAGCAGCCAAGAGGCTAGCGGGAGGGATGATCAAGAGACCCAGTACTTC,CASSQEASGRDDQETQYF
TRBJ1-5,-,few,TRBV12-3/TRBV12-4,TGTGCCAGCAGCCTCGACAACATAGGCAATCAGCCCCAGCATTTT,CASSLDNIGNQPQHF